The 31 T cell receptor beta chains below were found in one sample sequenced in a study of T cell changes during pregnancy in multiple sclerosis. Data came from immunoSEQ multiplex PCR; TCRdb stores just in-frame clones and leaves some out. The data hold around 39,000 clones, with 92% observed a single time. This sample comprised CD8+ T cells from peripheral blood mononuclear cells, obtained before pregnancy. All receptors come from a female donor with multiple sclerosis, enrolled in a pregnancy study.

CDR3 in DNA: TGTGCCAGCAGCAACGGGAACACCGGGGAGCTGTTTTTT. It specifies CASSNGNTGELFF. The V call is TRBV5-6, the J call TRBJ2-2; no definite D call. Germline V gene data show CDR1 as SGHDT and CDR2 as YYEEEE. The CDR3 is 13 amino acids. V dropped 4 bases and J dropped 1 base, with 5 bases sitting between them.

This clone has only one observation. The rearrangement links TRBV27 to TRBJ2-3; TRBD1 aligns across 8 bases. V shed 2 bases and J 2 bases; nucleotides not matched to a gene: 6. Germline assignment: CDR1 MNHEY and CDR2 SMNVEV (reference sequence). This CDR3 region has 16 residues. The CDR3 bases are TGTGCCAGCAGTTTACTCCGGACAGGGTACACAGATACGCAGTATTTT. Its translation is CASSLLRTGYTDTQYF.

The rearrangement uses TRBV7-9 and TRBJ2-7; possible D gene TRBD1, 5 bases. The CDR3 length is 11 residues. The germline V gene encodes CDR1 SEHNR and CDR2 FQNEAQ (reference sequence). The V gene lost 7 bases and the J gene lost 2 bases, with 6 bases spanning the gap. CDR3 residues: CASTGTYEQYF. The DNA for the CDR3 is TGTGCCAGCACAGGGACCTACGAGCAGTACTTC.

The genes are TRBV9 and TRBJ2-1, with 7 bases fitting TRBD2. There are 17 residues in the CDR3. The germline CDR1 and CDR2 sequences are SGDLS and YYNGEE. V was pared by 0 bases and J by 3 bases, with 9 bases of the junction left unmatched. Written as DNA, the CDR3 is TGTGCCAGCAGCGTAGGATCGGGGCGGGGGATCTACAATGAGCAGTTCTTC. The encoded protein is CASSVGSGRGIYNEQFF.

The chain carries TRBV19 and TRBJ1-2; possible D gene TRBD1, 6 bases. There are 17 residues in the CDR3. V gave up 4 bases and J gave up 1 base, with 19 bases separating them. Germline assignment: CDR1 LNHDA and CDR2 SQIVND (reference sequence). The CDR3 bases are TGTGCCAGTAGTAAAGGCCCCAGACAGGAAATTAACTATGGCTACACCTTC. It codes for CASSKGPRQEINYGYTF.

The V and J genes are TRBV9 and TRBJ2-7; 7 bases map to TRBD1. After removal of 6 bases from V and 0 bases from J, the junction contained 6 bases not matched to a gene. This CDR3 contains 14 residues. The germline gives CDR1 SGDLS, CDR2 YYNGEE. The CDR3 is CASKGATDSYEQYF. The DNA of the CDR3 is TGTGCCAGCAAGGGGGCGACAGACTCCTACGAGCAGTACTTC.

The CDR3 spells CASSLWAVGATNGANVLTF. CDR3 in DNA: TGCGCCAGCAGCTTGTGGGCGGTGGGGGCAACTAATGGGGCCAACGTCCTGACTTTC. The V gene is TRBV5-1, the J gene TRBJ2-6; weak D call: TRBD1 (6 bases). The V end lost 1 base, the J end lost 3 bases, and 20 bases lay between the germline ends. Germline CDR1 SGHRS, CDR2 YFSETQ. This CDR3 spans 19 amino acids. The full variable domain, rest sourced from reference TRBV5-1 and TRBJ2-6, is KAGVTQTPRYLIKTRGQQVTLSCSPISGHRSVSWYQQTPGQGLQFLFEYFSETQRNKGNFPGRFSGRQFSNSRSEMNVSTLELGDSALYLCASSLWAVGATNGANVLTFGAGSRLTVL.

The chain employs TRBV5-1 and TRBJ1-1; D remains unclear. V gave up 2 bases and J gave up 6 bases, with 20 bases separating them. CDR1 SGHRS and CDR2 YFSETQ come from the germline V gene. The CDR3 consists of 16 residues. The CDR3 nucleotides read TGCGCCAGCAGCTTACACTCTTCCGGGAGGAGGTCTGAAGCTTTCTTT. Residues: CASSLHSSGRRSEAFF.

The CDR3 nucleotides read TGTGCCAGCAGCTGGGCAAGCTCCTACGAGCAGTACTTC. Residues: CASSWASSYEQYF. The chain employs TRBV7-9 and TRBJ2-7; D gene ambiguous. CDR1 is SEHNR, CDR2 FQNEAQ, per germline (reference sequence). The CDR3 is made up of 13 amino acids. V was clipped by 4 bases and J by 0 bases, with 7 bases between them.

This chain links TRBV5-4 with TRBJ1-5, with D perhaps matching TRBD1 (5 bases). V shed 0 bases and J shed 6 bases, with 10 bases lying between them. In germline, CDR1 is SGHNT, CDR2 YYREEE (reference sequence). The CDR3 runs to 14 residues. In DNA, the CDR3 is TGTGCCAGCAGCTTGGGGGGCGCCGGTCAGCCCCAGCATTTT. Its translation is CASSLGGAGQPQHF.

The rearrangement links TRBV5-1 to TRBJ1-1; 7 nucleotides agree with TRBD1. The germline V gene has CDR1 SGHRS and CDR2 YFSETQ. The CDR3 contains 16 residues. The V segment lost 5 bases and the J segment 1 base; nucleotides outside the gene matches: 11. The CDR3 DNA sequence: TGCGCCAGCAGTTCCTACAGGGGCGCAGGGAACACTGAAGCTTTCTTT. It translates to CASSSYRGAGNTEAFF.

The chain couples TRBV27 to TRBJ2-4, with D tentatively TRBD2 (6 bases). CDR1 is MNHEY and CDR2 is SMNVEV in the germline V gene (reference sequence). This CDR3 region has 14 residues. V lost 4 bases to trimming and J lost 4 bases, with 11 bases between them. The CDR3 nucleotides read TGTGCCAGCAGTTCTGGAGGGACGAAAAACATTCAGTACTTC. Amino acid sequence: CASSSGGTKNIQYF.

The V and J genes are TRBV27 and TRBJ2-1; TRBD2 agrees at 15 bases. The CDR3 spans 16 residues. CDR1 is MNHEY, CDR2 SMNVEV, per germline (reference sequence). V dropped 2 bases and J dropped 4; count of bases not matched to a gene: 0. CDR3 coding DNA: TGTGCCAGCAGTTTAGGGACTAGCGGGAGGTACAATGAGCAGTTCTTC. It specifies CASSLGTSGRYNEQFF.

CDR3 DNA: TGTGCCACTCGGAACACTGAAGCTTTCTTT. Translated: CATRNTEAFF. This chain connects TRBV19 to TRBJ1-1; D gene ambiguous. The CDR3 is made up of 10 amino acids. V was trimmed by 10 bases and J by 1 base, leaving 4 bases between them. The germline V gene encodes CDR1 LNHDA and CDR2 SQIVND (reference sequence).

The chain employs TRBV27 and TRBJ2-7; possible D gene TRBD1, 5 bases. This CDR3 spans 15 amino acids. Germline V gene sequence: CDR1 MNHEY, CDR2 SMNVEV (reference sequence). The V end was cut by 4 bases, the J end by 2 bases, with 15 bases between. The CDR3 spells CASSSSTASPYEQYF. In DNA, the CDR3 is TGTGCCAGCAGTTCCTCGACAGCGAGCCCCTACGAGCAGTACTTC.

This clone occurred a few times. This chain joins TRBV27 and TRBJ1-5; D call uncertain. V was trimmed by 6 bases and J by 3 bases, leaving 12 bases between them. The CDR3 spans 14 residues. Germline V gene sequence: CDR1 MNHEY, CDR2 SMNVEV (reference sequence). The chain's CDR3 is CASSPDGSNQPQHF. For the CDR3, the DNA is TGTGCCAGCAGCCCCGACGGGTCCAATCAGCCCCAGCATTTT.

The chain combines TRBV15 with TRBJ1-1; D ambiguous. Germline-derived CDR1 and CDR2 are LNHNV and YYDKDF (reference sequence). The CDR3 contains 13 residues. Between the trimmed V and J ends, which lost 5 bases and 1 base, there was a span of 8 bases. Here the CDR3 reads CATSASRNTEAFF. The CDR3 DNA sequence: TGTGCCACCAGCGCGTCTCGGAACACTGAAGCTTTCTTT. Filled out from reference TRBV15 and TRBJ1-1, the complete variable domain reads DAMVIQNPRYQVTQFGKPVTLSCSQTLNHNVMYWYQQKSSQAPKLLFHYYDKDFNNEADTPDNFQSRRPNTSFCFLDIRSPGLGDTAMYLCATSASRNTEAFFGQGTRLTVV.

This rearrangement joins TRBV28 to TRBJ1-1; 9 bases match TRBD1. Per the germline V gene, CDR1 is MDHEN and CDR2 is SYDVKM. The CDR3 contains 15 residues. Trimming took 5 bases from V and 4 from J; bases not matched to a gene: 8. The CDR3 DNA reads as TGTGCCAGCAGTCCATGGACAGGGGCAAGCACTGAAGCTTTCTTT. Translating it yields CASSPWTGASTEAFF.

J is TRBJ2-1 and V is TRBV19; tentative D call: TRBD2 (6 bases). The CDR3 totals 12 residues. Germline CDR1 LNHDA, CDR2 SQIVND (reference sequence). The germline V and J ends were trimmed by 6 bases and 9 bases, with 12 bases remaining between them. As DNA, the CDR3 is TGTGCCAGTAGGGGGGTAGCGGCTGAGCAGTTCTTC. This translates into CASRGVAAEQFF. Variable domain in full (rest from reference TRBV19 and TRBJ2-1): DGGITQSPKYLFRKEGQNVTLSCEQNLNHDAMYWYRQDPGQGLRLIYYSQIVNDFQKGDIAEGYSVSREKKESFPLTVTSAQKNPTAFYLCASRGVAAEQFFGPGTRLTVL.

The CDR3: CASSGYRGDGSYEQYF. The CDR3 DNA sequence: TGTGCCAGCAGTGGCTACAGGGGAGACGGCTCCTACGAGCAGTACTTC. The chain uses TRBV27 and TRBJ2-7; 7 bases align to TRBD1. Germline V gene data show CDR1 as MNHEY and CDR2 as SMNVEV (reference sequence). The length of the CDR3 is 16 residues. Germline trimming cut 5 bases from V and 0 bases from J; bases unmatched to any gene: 10.

This chain uses TRBV19 with TRBJ1-1; the D gene is possibly TRBD1 (5 bases). The CDR3 length is 14 residues. V was cut by 6 bases and J by 4 bases, with 15 bases left in between. CDR1 is LNHDA, CDR2 SQIVND, per germline (reference sequence). The CDR3 coding sequence is TGTGCCAGTAGATGGACACGGCGCGGCACTGAAGCTTTCTTT. Its protein product is CASRWTRRGTEAFF.

The J gene is TRBJ1-5, the V gene TRBV7-9; tentatively, D is TRBD1 (5 bases). The CDR3 has 13 amino acids. Germline V gene lookup returns CDR1 SEHNR and CDR2 FQNEAQ (reference sequence). V was clipped by 5 bases and J by 6 bases, with 11 bases between them. The CDR3 loop is CASSDQGSQPQHF. CDR3 bases: TGTGCCAGCAGCGATCAGGGAAGTCAGCCCCAGCATTTT.

This clone occurred a few times. The V and J genes are TRBV5-4 and TRBJ1-1; D might be TRBD1 (6 bases). Deletions cut 4 bases from V and 5 bases from J, with 9 bases between. The germline V gene encodes CDR1 SGHNT and CDR2 YYREEE (reference sequence). The CDR3 is 12 residues long. The CDR3 loop reads CASSQGKTEAFF. The DNA of the CDR3 is TGTGCCAGCAGCCAGGGGAAGACTGAAGCTTTCTTT.

The chain is built from TRBV7-8 and TRBJ2-1; D may be TRBD1 (6 bases). Trimming took 0 bases from V and 3 from J, leaving 15 bases between them. CDR3 length equals 17 residues. CDR1 SGHVS and CDR2 FQNEAQ come from the germline V gene. The CDR3 DNA reads as TGTGCCAGCAGCTTAGCAATCTGGGGGCCGGACTACAATGAGCAGTTCTTC. Residues: CASSLAIWGPDYNEQFF.

This clone has more than one count but fewer than ten. The J gene is TRBJ1-2, the V gene TRBV9, with 11 nucleotides matching TRBD1. The J segment lost 5 bases and the V segment lost 0 bases, leaving 12 bases of the junction unmatched. CDR3 length equals 18 residues. Germline V gives CDR1 SGDLS, CDR2 YYNGEE. The CDR3 loop reads CASSVDRTGGAENYGYTF. In DNA form, the CDR3 reads TGTGCCAGCAGCGTAGATCGGACAGGGGGCGCAGAAAATTATGGCTACACCTTC.

This clone was seen a few times. The chain links TRBV18 to TRBJ1-2; D is perhaps TRBD1 (5 bases). The V end lost 2 bases, the J end lost 6 bases, and 10 bases lay between the germline ends. CDR1 KGHSH and CDR2 LQKENI come from the germline V gene. The CDR3 covers 13 residues. CDR3 region: CASSPTRVNGYTF. The DNA for the CDR3 is TGTGCCAGCTCACCAACCAGGGTAAATGGCTACACCTTC.

The rearrangement links TRBV7-9 to TRBJ2-5; no reliable D call. V shed 4 bases and J shed 2 bases, with 8 bases lying between them. This CDR3 comprises 13 residues. Germline V gives CDR1 SEHNR, CDR2 FQNEAQ (reference sequence). The DNA of the CDR3 is TGTGCCAGCAGCTCTGGCCAGCAAGAGACCCAGTACTTC. Its protein product is CASSSGQQETQYF.

This clone was counted a single time. The chain employs TRBV9 and TRBJ1-3; 7 bases line up with TRBD1. Germline loops: CDR1 SGDLS, CDR2 YYNGEE. Losses at the gene ends were 4 bases for V and 4 bases for J; bases not matched to a gene: 5. The CDR3 has 14 residues. For the CDR3, the DNA is TGTGCCAGCAGCCTCACAGGGGAAGGAAACACCATATATTTT. Its protein is CASSLTGEGNTIYF.

The J gene is TRBJ2-1, the V gene TRBV9, with unresolved D. The V gene's germline CDR1 is SGDLS and CDR2 YYNGEE. The CDR3 covers 12 residues. The ends were cut back, 0 bases at V and 10 bases at J, with 8 bases in the middle. The CDR3 region has the DNA TGTGCCAGCAGCGTAGCAGGATGGGAGCAGTTCTTC. Translation gives CASSVAGWEQFF.

This clone appeared once. The chain joins TRBV11-2 to TRBJ2-3; no definite D call. Trimming removed 3 bases from V and 2 bases from J, with 3 bases in between. The length of the CDR3 is 12 residues. Per the germline V gene, CDR1 is SGHAT and CDR2 is FQNNGV. This CDR3 is CASSFFTDTQYF. The DNA of the CDR3 is TGTGCCAGCAGCTTCTTCACAGATACGCAGTATTTT.

The chain recombines TRBV27 with TRBJ2-7, with 7 bases aligning to TRBD2. This CDR3 contains 14 residues. Trimming took 6 bases from V and 1 from J; bases not matched to a gene: 6. Per the germline V gene, CDR1 is MNHEY and CDR2 is SMNVEV (reference sequence). Written as DNA, the CDR3 is TGTGCCAGCAGCCCCCGGGGAGGGTCCTACGAGCAGTACTTC. It translates to CASSPRGGSYEQYF.